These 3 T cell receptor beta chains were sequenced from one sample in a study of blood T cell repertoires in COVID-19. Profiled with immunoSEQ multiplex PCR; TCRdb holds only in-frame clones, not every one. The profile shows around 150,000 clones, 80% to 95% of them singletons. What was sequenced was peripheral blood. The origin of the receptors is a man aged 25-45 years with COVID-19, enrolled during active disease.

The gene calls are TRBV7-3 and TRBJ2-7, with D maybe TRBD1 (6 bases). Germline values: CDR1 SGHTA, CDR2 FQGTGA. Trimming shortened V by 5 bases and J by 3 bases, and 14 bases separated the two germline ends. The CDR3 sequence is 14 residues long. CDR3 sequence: CASSRQAGDYEQYF. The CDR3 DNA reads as TGTGCCAGCAGCCGCCAAGCAGGGGACTACGAGCAGTACTTC.

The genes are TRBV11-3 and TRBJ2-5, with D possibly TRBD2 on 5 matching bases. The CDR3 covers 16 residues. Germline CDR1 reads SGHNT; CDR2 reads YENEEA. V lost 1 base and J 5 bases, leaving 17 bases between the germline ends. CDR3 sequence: CASSLGSGLASETQYF. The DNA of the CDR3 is TGTGCCAGCAGCTTAGGTAGTGGGTTAGCGTCGGAGACCCAGTACTTC. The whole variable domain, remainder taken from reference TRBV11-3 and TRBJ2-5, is EAGVVQSPRYKIIEKKQPVAFWCNPISGHNTLYWYLQNLGQGPELLIRYENEEAVDDSQLPKDRFSAERLKGVDSTLKIQPAELGDSAVYLCASSLGSGLASETQYFGPGTRLLVL.

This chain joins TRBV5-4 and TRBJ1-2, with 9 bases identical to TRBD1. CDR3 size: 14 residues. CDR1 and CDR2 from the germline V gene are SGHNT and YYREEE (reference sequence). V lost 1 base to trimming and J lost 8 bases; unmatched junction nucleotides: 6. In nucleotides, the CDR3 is TGTGCCAGCAGCTTGTTTGTGGACAGGGGAGGCTACACCTTC. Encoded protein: CASSLFVDRGGYTF.